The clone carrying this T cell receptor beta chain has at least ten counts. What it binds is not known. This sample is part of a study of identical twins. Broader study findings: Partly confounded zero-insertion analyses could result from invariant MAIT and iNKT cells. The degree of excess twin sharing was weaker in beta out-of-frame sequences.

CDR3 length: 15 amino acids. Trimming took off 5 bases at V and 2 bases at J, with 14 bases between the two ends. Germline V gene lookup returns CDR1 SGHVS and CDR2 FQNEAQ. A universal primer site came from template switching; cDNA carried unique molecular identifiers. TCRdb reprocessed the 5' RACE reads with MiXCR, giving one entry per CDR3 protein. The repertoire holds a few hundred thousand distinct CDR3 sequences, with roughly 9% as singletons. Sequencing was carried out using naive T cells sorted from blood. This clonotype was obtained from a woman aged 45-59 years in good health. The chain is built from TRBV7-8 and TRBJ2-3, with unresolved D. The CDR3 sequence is CASSRSGLHTDTQYF. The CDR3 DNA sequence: TGTGCCAGCAGCCGTTCCGGGCTCCACACAGATACGCAGTATTTT.